The present T cell receptor beta chain was sequenced within a study of control samples from healthy donors and cancer patients. The CDR3 totals 13 residues. Looked up from germline, CDR1 is SGHTA and CDR2 is FQGNSA. V shed 4 bases and J shed 4 bases, with 5 bases lying between them. Clones were read by immunoSEQ multiplex PCR, and TCRdb kept only the in-frame ones, dropping some. The repertoire holds 70,000 to 85,000 clones, with around 84% as singletons. The clonotype originates from a man aged 60-69 years with head and neck cancer. The chain has TRBV7-2 and TRBJ2-6, with no clear D. The specimen sequenced was PBMCs. CDR3 loop: CASSSHGANVLTF. In nucleotides, the CDR3 is TGTGCCAGCAGCTCCCACGGGGCCAACGTCCTGACTTTC.